Below, 8 T cell receptor beta chains from the same sample are listed, as sequenced in a study of CD8+ T cells in alopecia areata. RNA extraction was followed by reverse transcription into cDNA, which acted as the sequencing template. Assay: immunoSEQ multiplex PCR; the TCRdb copy retains only in-frame clones and omits some. The sample records fewer than 110,000 clones, roughly 53% being singletons. Sequencing was performed on CD4+ T cells sorted from blood. The source is a human donor in good health.

This clone was found once. The CDR3: CSVLDRGNQPQHF. CDR3 bases: TGCAGCGTTCTCGACAGGGGAAACCAGCCCCAGCATTTT. The gene calls are TRBV29-1 and TRBJ1-5, with 8 bases that match TRBD1. V lost 5 bases, J lost 7 bases, and 7 bases stayed unmatched. Germline CDR1 reads SQVTM; CDR2 reads ANQGSEA. This CDR3 has 13 amino acids.

The rearrangement uses TRBV5-1 and TRBJ2-5, with unresolved D. The CDR3 length is 14 residues. V gave up 0 bases and J gave up 2 bases, with 8 bases separating them. CDR1 and CDR2 from the germline V gene are SGHRS and YFSETQ. CDR3 sequence reads: CASSLGSSQETQYF. The CDR3 DNA is TGCGCCAGCAGCTTGGGGTCTTCACAAGAGACCCAGTACTTC. Together with reference TRBV5-1 and TRBJ2-5, the CDR3 gives the full variable domain: KAGVTQTPRYLIKTRGQQVTLSCSPISGHRSVSWYQQTPGQGLQFLFEYFSETQRNKGNFPGRFSGRQFSNSRSEMNVSTLELGDSALYLCASSLGSSQETQYFGPGTRLLVL.

This clone was detected only a few times. The CDR3 DNA is TGTGCCAGCAGTTACTCGATGGCTAGCGGGGACAATGAGCAGTTCTTC. Translation: CASSYSMASGDNEQFF. The chain couples TRBV6-5 to TRBJ2-1, with 9 bases identical to TRBD2. V shed 0 bases and J 5 bases; nucleotides not matched to a gene: 5. The germline CDR1 and CDR2 sequences are MNHEY and SVGAGI. This CDR3 region has 16 residues.

The sample holds a few counts of this clone. The chain joins TRBV30 to TRBJ2-6, with a weak D call TRBD1 (5 bases). This CDR3 has 15 amino acids. V shed 2 bases and J shed 0 bases, with 8 bases lying between them. CDR1 is GTSNPN and CDR2 is SVGIG in the germline V gene (reference sequence). The CDR3 protein is CAWSLTGSGANVLTF. The DNA of the CDR3 is TGTGCCTGGAGTTTAACAGGCTCTGGGGCCAACGTCCTGACTTTC.

This rearrangement joins TRBV30 to TRBJ2-6, with D uncertain. The germline V gene encodes CDR1 GTSNPN and CDR2 SVGIG (reference sequence). Trimming removed 3 bases from V and 4 bases from J, with 10 bases in between. This CDR3 is built from 14 residues. DNA of the CDR3: TGTGCCTGGAGCCCCTCGGCCGGGGCCAACGTCCTGACTTTC. Protein product: CAWSPSAGANVLTF. Full variable domain (rest looked up from reference TRBV30 and TRBJ2-6): SQTIHQWPATLVQPVGSPLSLECTVEGTSNPNLYWYRQAAGRGLQLLFYSVGIGQISSEVPQNLSASRPQDRQFILSSKKLLLSDSGFYLCAWSPSAGANVLTFGAGSRLTVL.

The chain has TRBV19 and TRBJ2-1; D is unclear. Trimming removed 4 bases at V and 2 bases at J, with 6 bases between. Germline V gene data show CDR1 as LNHDA and CDR2 as SQIVND (reference sequence). This CDR3 has 13 amino acids. Here the CDR3 DNA reads TGTGCCAGTAGTAGGTTAACCTACAATGAGCAGTTCTTC. It codes for CASSRLTYNEQFF.

The V call is TRBV29-1, the J call TRBJ2-5; TRBD2 matches at 11 bases. CDR3 length: 14 residues. Germline CDR1 reads SQVTM; CDR2 reads ANQGSEA. Losses at the gene ends were 0 bases for V and 4 bases for J; bases not matched to a gene: 1. CDR3 coding DNA: TGCAGCGTTGAAGATAGCGGGGGGGGAGAGACCCAGTACTTC. Translating it yields CSVEDSGGGETQYF. The whole variable domain, filled in from reference TRBV29-1 and TRBJ2-5, reads SAVISQKPSRDICQRGTSLTIQCQVDSQVTMMFWYRQQPGQSLTLIATANQGSEATYESGFVIDKFPISRPNLTFSTLTVSNMSPEDSSIYLCSVEDSGGGETQYFGPGTRLLVL.

V usage is TRBV7-9 and J usage is TRBJ2-6; D possibly corresponds to TRBD2 (5 bases). The germline V and J ends were trimmed by 8 bases and 0 bases, with 8 bases remaining between them. Germline V lookup: CDR1 SEHNR, CDR2 FQNEAQ (reference sequence). The CDR3 extends over 14 amino acids. This CDR3 is CASLGDSGANVLTF. The CDR3 DNA reads TGTGCCAGCCTCGGGGACTCTGGGGCCAACGTCCTGACTTTC.